This TCR beta chain was captured by sequencing in a study of shared clonotypes between healthy human individuals. The CDR3 has 15 amino acids. J was trimmed by 7 bases and V by 4 bases; bases with no gene match: 6. Germline CDR1 reads LGHNA; CDR2 reads YSLEER. This clone was detected once. Here immunoSEQ multiplex PCR was the method, and the copy in TCRdb shows in-frame clones only, minus some. The table includes about a million clones, roughly 72% detected once. The TCR comes from a man aged 18 to 29 in good health. V usage is TRBV4-3 and J usage is TRBJ1-6; 8 nucleotides line up with TRBD1. Sequenced: memory CD4+ T cells sorted from blood. This sample's subset: CD45RA-negative fraction. CDR3 sequence: CASSRGQGGNSPLHF. As DNA, the CDR3 is TGCGCCAGCAGCCGAGGACAGGGAGGGAATTCACCCCTCCACTTT.